This TCR beta chain was recovered during a study of blood T cells in healthy people across ages (dated by TCRdb to about 2015). Describing the broader study: In model experiments, roughly one uniquely barcoded TCR beta cDNA molecule per two T cells was captured by template switching. The donors were split into four age groups: young (average around 15 years), middle-aged (39), aged (about 56) and long-lived (roughly 77). The study analyzed two additional independent replicas of 1 million unique cDNA reads from the same blood draw for two donors, one aged 18 to 29 and one aged 80 or older. To avoid experimental bias, donors of different ages were distributed randomly across sequencing lanes. The study measured age-related changes in TCR beta repertoire diversity using deep sequencing normalized with unique cDNA molecular identifiers. The paper as a whole reports these results and caveats: Observed TCR beta diversity per million T cells fell roughly linearly with age, and a significant reduction was already apparent by age about 36. Compared with the aged group, more naive CD4+ T cells, fewer expanded clones and increased TCR diversity were shown by the long-lived group, suggesting age selection. There was a strong correlation between observed TCR beta diversity and the percentage of naive T cells measured by flow cytometry. Estimates of total diversity based on one million sequenced T cells were considered lower bounds and underestimates. Because donor CMV infection status was unknown, age-related changes in expanded clonotypes were potentially confounded. Because profiling used bulk unsorted PBMCs, naive and antigen-experienced compartments could not be compared conclusively.

Regarding this clonotype: Its antigen specificity is not known. Base quality data are lacking; no much larger clone is found one base away.

The CDR3 sequence holds 13 residues, the cysteine and phenylalanine included. The CDR3 DNA has 39 bases and is translated from base 1. CDR1 and CDR2 are drawn from the germline V gene: SGDLS, YYNGEE. V loses 3 bases, J loses 8 bases, and the germline ends lie 12 bases apart. Library prep was done by 5' RACE. Sequencing instrument: Illumina HiSeq 2500. The second PCR ran for roughly 7 to 11 cycles and used a J-beta primer mix along with a sample-barcoded 5' primer. A unique molecular identifier was introduced onto each TCR beta cDNA molecule by a template-switch 5' adaptor carrying 12 random nucleotides. At least 2.5 million CDR3-containing paired-end reads were obtained from each sample. All of the RNA was converted into first-strand cDNA using the Mint cDNA synthesis kit, with a TRBC-specific oligonucleotide serving as the primer. After uracil-DNA glycosylase treatment, a first 18-cycle PCR used universal primers M1SS and BC2_uni_R on all cDNA. The paper's processing steps were these. Normalization of each sample was performed by random selection of 1 million high-quality reads, each carrying a distinct molecular identifier. Instead of being binned into consensus sequences, reads that shared molecular identifiers were thrown out. MiTCR, set to a Q25 quality threshold and the strictest error-elimination algorithm, was used for CDR3 identification, clonotype clustering and error correction. A nonparametric unseen species model with Euler transformation was used to estimate lower-bound total TCR beta diversity. The public sequencing data were trimmed at Q25 with fastp and processed into clonotypes with MiXCR by TCRdb, which kept only in-frame beta chains. When rows share a CDR3 protein, they turn into one entry using the most common DNA and genes. TCRdb, not the authors, supplied the V and J calls. The sample records 730,000 or so distinct CDR3 sequences, roughly 43% of which are singletons. Approximately 22% of the sample comes from the top ten.

Donors were around 37 systemically healthy Caucasian individuals from Russia aged about 6 to 100 years. Each donor gave about 11 milliliters of peripheral blood, drawn into EDTA-treated Vacutainer tubes. PBMCs were isolated by Ficoll-Paque density-gradient centrifugation, with at least 6 million obtained per sample. Total RNA was extracted from PBMCs with Trizol reagent, with at least 5 micrograms obtained per sample. For every donor, flow cytometry on a PBMC aliquot measured the percentage of naive CD45RAhigh/CD27high T cells. This TCR derives from a woman aged 55-75 years in good health. The rearrangement joined TRBV9 to TRBJ1-3; a tentative D call is TRBD1 (6 bases match). Material: blood. The DNA is TGTGCCAGCAGCGGGGACAACGGGGACACCATATATTTT. It codes for CASSGDNGDTIYF.